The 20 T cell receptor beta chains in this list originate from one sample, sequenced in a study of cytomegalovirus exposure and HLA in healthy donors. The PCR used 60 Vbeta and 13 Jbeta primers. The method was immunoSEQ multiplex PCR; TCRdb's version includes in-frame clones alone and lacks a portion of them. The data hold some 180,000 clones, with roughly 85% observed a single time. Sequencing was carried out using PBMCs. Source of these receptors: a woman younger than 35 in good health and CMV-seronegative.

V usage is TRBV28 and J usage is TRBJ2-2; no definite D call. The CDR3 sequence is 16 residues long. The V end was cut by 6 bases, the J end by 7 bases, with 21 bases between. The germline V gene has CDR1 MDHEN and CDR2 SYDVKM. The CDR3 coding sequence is TGTGCCAGCAGGTACGCCGCAGGTCTCATAATCGGGGAGCTGTTTTTT. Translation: CASRYAAGLIIGELFF.

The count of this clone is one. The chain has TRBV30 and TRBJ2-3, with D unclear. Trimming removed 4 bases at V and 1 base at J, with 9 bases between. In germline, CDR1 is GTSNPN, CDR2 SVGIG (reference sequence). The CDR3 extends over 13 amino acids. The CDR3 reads CAWNRFRTDTQYF. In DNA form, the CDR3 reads TGTGCCTGGAATCGGTTCCGCACAGATACGCAGTATTTT.

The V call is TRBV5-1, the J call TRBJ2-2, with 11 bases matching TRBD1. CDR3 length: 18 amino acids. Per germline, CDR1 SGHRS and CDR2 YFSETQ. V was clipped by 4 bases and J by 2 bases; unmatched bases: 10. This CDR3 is CASSTPWRTGGNTGELFF. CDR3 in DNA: TGCGCCAGCAGCACACCCTGGCGGACAGGGGGCAACACCGGGGAGCTGTTTTTT.

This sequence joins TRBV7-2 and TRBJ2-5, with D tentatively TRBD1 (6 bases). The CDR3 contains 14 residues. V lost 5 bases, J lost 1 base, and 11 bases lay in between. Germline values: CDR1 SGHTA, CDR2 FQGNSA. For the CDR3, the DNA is TGTGCCAGCAGCCAGATGACAGGCCAAGAGACCCAGTACTTC. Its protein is CASSQMTGQETQYF.

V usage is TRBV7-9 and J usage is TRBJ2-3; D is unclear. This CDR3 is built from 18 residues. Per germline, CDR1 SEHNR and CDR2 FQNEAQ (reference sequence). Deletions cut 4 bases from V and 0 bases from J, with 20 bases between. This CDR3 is CASSSVLMLTPSTDTQYF. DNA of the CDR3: TGTGCCAGCAGCTCCGTTCTTATGTTAACACCTAGCACAGATACGCAGTATTTT. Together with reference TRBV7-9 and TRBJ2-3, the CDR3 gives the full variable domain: DTGVSQNPRHKITKRGQNVTFRCDPISEHNRLYWYRQTLGQGPEFLTYFQNEAQLEKSRLLSDRFSAERPKGSFSTLEIQRTEQGDSAMYLCASSSVLMLTPSTDTQYFGPGTRLTVL.

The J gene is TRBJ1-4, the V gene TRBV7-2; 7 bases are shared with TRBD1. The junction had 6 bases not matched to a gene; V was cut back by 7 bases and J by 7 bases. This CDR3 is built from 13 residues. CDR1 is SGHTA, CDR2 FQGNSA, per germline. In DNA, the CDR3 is TGTGCCAGCACTCGGGACAGTCGTGAAAAACTGTTTTTT. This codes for CASTRDSREKLFF.

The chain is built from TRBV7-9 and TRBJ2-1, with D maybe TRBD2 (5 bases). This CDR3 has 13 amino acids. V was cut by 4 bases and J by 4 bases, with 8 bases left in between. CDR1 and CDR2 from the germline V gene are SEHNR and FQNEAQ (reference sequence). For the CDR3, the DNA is TGTGCCAGCAGCTCAGGACTTTACAATGAGCAGTTCTTC. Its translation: CASSSGLYNEQFF. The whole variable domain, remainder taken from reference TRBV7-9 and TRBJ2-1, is DTGVSQNPRHKITKRGQNVTFRCDPISEHNRLYWYRQTLGQGPEFLTYFQNEAQLEKSRLLSDRFSAERPKGSFSTLEIQRTEQGDSAMYLCASSSGLYNEQFFGPGTRLTVL.

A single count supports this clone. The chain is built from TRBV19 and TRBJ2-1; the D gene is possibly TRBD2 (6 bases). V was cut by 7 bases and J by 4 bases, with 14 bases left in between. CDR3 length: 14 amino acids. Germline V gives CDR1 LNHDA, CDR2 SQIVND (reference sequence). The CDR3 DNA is TGTGCCAGTACCACCGGGACTTCTTACAATGAGCAGTTCTTC. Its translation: CASTTGTSYNEQFF.

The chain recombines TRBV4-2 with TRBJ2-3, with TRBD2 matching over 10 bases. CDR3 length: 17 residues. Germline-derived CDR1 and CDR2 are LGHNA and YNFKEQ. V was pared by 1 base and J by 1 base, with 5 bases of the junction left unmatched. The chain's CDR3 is CASSQALGLAGTDTQYF. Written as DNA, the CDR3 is TGTGCCAGCAGCCAAGCTCTAGGACTAGCGGGCACAGATACGCAGTATTTT.

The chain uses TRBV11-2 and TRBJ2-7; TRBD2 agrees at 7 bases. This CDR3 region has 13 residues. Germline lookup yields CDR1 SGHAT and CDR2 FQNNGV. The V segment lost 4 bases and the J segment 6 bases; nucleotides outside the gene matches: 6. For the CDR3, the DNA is TGTGCCAGCAGCTACCGGGAGGCACCCGAGCAGTACGTC. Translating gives CASSYREAPEQYV.

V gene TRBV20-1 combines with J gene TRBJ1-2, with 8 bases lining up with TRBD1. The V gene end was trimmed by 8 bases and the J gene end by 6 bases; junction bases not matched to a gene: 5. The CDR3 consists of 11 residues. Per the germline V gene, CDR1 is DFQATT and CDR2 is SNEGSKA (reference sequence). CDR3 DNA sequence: TGCAGTTCCCAGGGGGCTGATGGCTACACCTTC. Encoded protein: CSSQGADGYTF.

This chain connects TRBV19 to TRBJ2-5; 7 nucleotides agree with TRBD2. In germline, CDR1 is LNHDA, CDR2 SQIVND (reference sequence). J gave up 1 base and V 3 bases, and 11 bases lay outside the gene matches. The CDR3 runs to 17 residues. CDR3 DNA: TGTGCCAGTAGTATTCGCGACGGGGGGTTTCTCCAAGAGACCCAGTACTTC. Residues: CASSIRDGGFLQETQYF.

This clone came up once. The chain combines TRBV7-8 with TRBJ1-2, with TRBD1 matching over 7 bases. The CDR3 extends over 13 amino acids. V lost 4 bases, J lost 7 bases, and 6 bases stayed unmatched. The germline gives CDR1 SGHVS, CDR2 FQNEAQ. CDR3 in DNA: TGTGCCAGCAGCTACGACCAGGGGGTTGGCTACACCTTC. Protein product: CASSYDQGVGYTF.

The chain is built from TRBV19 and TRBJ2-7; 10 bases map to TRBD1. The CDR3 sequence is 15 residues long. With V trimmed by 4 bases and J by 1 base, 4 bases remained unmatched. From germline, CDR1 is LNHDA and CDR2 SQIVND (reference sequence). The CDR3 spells CASSTGTGVSYEQYV. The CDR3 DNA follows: TGTGCCAGTAGTACCGGGACAGGGGTATCCTACGAGCAGTACGTC.

For the CDR3, the DNA is TGTGCCAGCAGTTCGCTAGGGACTCAAAGAAACACCATATATTTT. It translates to CASSSLGTQRNTIYF. The chain carries TRBV28 and TRBJ1-3; D perhaps matches TRBD1 (5 bases). The CDR3 extends over 15 amino acids. The V end was cut by 4 bases, the J end by 5 bases, with 15 bases between. Germline CDR1 MDHEN, CDR2 SYDVKM. The full variable domain, in which reference TRBV28 and TRBJ1-3 provide the parts outside the CDR3, is DVKVTQSSRYLVKRTGEKVFLECVQDMDHENMFWYRQDPGLGLRLIYFSYDVKMKEKGDIPEGYSVSREKKERFSLILESASTNQTSMYLCASSSLGTQRNTIYFGEGSWLTVV.

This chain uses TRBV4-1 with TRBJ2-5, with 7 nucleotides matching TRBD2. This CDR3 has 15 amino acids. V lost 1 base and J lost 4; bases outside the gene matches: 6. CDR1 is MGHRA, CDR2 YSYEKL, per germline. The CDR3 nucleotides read TGCGCCAGCAGCCAAGGGGACCCGGGGGGAGAGACCCAGTACTTC. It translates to CASSQGDPGGETQYF.

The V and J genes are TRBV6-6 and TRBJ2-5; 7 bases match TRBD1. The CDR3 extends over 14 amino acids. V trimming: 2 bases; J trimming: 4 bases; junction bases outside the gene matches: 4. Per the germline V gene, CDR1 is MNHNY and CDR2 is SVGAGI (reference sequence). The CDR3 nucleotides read TGTGCCAGCAGTTACGTTTCAGGGGGAGAGACCCAGTACTTC. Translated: CASSYVSGGETQYF.

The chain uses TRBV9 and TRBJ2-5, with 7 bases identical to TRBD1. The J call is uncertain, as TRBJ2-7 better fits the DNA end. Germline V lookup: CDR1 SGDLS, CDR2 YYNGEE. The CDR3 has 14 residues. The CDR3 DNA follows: TGTGCCAGCAACCTCAGGGGGAGCTCCTACGAGCAGTACTTC. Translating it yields CASNLRGSSYEQYF.

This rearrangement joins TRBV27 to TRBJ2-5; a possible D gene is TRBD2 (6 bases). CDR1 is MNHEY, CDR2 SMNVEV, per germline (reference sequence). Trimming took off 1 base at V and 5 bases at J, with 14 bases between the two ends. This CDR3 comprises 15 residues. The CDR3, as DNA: TGTGCCAGCAGTTTATGGGACGGGAGTGAGGAGACCCAGTACTTC. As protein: CASSLWDGSEETQYF.

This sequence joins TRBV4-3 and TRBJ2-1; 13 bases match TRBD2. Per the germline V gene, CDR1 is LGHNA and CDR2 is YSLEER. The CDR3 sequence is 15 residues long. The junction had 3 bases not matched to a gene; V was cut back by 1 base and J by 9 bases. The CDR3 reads CASSQGLAGGGEQFF. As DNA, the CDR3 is TGCGCCAGCAGCCAAGGACTAGCGGGAGGTGGTGAGCAGTTCTTC.